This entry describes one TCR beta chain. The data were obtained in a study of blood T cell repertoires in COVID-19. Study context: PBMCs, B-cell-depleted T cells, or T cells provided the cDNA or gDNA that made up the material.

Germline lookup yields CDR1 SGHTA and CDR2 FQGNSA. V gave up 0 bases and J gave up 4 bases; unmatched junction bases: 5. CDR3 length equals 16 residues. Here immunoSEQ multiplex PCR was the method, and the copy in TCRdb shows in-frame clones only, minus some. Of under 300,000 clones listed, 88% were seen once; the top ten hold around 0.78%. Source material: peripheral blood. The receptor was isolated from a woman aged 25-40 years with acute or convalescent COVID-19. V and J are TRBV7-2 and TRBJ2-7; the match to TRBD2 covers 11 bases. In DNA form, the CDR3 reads TGTGCCAGCAGCTTAGCCGGACTAGCGGGCCCTTACGAGCAGTACTTC. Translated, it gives CASSLAGLAGPYEQYF.